This TCR beta chain was recorded in a study of cytomegalovirus exposure and HLA in healthy donors. The overall study: Early released data had about 80 million unique TCRs, all coming from HLA-typed donors. Findings and limits, study-wide: Later analysis placed DRB1 highest and HLA-C lowest in TCR association rates, which differed by HLA locus. Follow-up analysis seemed to connect common viral pathogens with several of the most significant clusters identified.

This CDR3 comprises 15 residues. V shed 4 bases and J shed 5 bases, with 17 bases lying between them. CDR1 is LNHDA, CDR2 SQIVND, per germline (reference sequence). Amplification used 60 Vbeta primers and 13 Jbeta primers. Sequencing used immunoSEQ multiplex PCR; TCRdb keeps in-frame clones, though not all of them. The table for this sample gives 85,000 or so clones. With respect to this clone: No antigen is known for it.

Healthy donors of bone marrow made up the group. The chain links TRBV19 to TRBJ2-5; D may be TRBD2 (6 bases). The specimen was PBMCs. The origin of this receptor is a woman in her twenties or thirties in good health and CMV-seronegative. The CDR3 region is CASSTGTEPGETQYF. CDR3 in DNA: TGTGCCAGTAGTACCGGGACTGAGCCGGGGGAGACCCAGTACTTC.